This T cell receptor beta chain appears in the sequencing data of a study of blood T cell repertoires in COVID-19. About the research overall: Some COVID-19 samples were acute and others convalescent; all came from the United States, Italy and Spain. PBMCs, B-cell-depleted T cells, or T cells were the source of the cDNA or gDNA that made up the material.

V was trimmed by 3 bases and J by 3 bases, leaving 17 bases between them. This CDR3 is built from 16 residues. CDR1 is MDHEN, CDR2 SYDVKM, per germline. TCRdb's copy holds only in-frame clones and misses some; the assay was immunoSEQ multiplex PCR. The sample consists of almost 350,000 clones, 89% of them appearing once. Patients of the Seattle cohort, enrolled during active infection, were followed longitudinally. The receptor was derived from a woman aged 60 to 75 with COVID-19, enrolled during active disease. This sequence joins TRBV28 and TRBJ1-2; TRBD1 is a possible D gene (5 bases). Sequencing was done on a sample of peripheral blood. CDR3 loop: CASSFKGGRGDYGYTF. The CDR3 DNA reads as TGTGCCAGCAGTTTTAAGGGCGGGAGAGGGGACTATGGCTACACCTTC.